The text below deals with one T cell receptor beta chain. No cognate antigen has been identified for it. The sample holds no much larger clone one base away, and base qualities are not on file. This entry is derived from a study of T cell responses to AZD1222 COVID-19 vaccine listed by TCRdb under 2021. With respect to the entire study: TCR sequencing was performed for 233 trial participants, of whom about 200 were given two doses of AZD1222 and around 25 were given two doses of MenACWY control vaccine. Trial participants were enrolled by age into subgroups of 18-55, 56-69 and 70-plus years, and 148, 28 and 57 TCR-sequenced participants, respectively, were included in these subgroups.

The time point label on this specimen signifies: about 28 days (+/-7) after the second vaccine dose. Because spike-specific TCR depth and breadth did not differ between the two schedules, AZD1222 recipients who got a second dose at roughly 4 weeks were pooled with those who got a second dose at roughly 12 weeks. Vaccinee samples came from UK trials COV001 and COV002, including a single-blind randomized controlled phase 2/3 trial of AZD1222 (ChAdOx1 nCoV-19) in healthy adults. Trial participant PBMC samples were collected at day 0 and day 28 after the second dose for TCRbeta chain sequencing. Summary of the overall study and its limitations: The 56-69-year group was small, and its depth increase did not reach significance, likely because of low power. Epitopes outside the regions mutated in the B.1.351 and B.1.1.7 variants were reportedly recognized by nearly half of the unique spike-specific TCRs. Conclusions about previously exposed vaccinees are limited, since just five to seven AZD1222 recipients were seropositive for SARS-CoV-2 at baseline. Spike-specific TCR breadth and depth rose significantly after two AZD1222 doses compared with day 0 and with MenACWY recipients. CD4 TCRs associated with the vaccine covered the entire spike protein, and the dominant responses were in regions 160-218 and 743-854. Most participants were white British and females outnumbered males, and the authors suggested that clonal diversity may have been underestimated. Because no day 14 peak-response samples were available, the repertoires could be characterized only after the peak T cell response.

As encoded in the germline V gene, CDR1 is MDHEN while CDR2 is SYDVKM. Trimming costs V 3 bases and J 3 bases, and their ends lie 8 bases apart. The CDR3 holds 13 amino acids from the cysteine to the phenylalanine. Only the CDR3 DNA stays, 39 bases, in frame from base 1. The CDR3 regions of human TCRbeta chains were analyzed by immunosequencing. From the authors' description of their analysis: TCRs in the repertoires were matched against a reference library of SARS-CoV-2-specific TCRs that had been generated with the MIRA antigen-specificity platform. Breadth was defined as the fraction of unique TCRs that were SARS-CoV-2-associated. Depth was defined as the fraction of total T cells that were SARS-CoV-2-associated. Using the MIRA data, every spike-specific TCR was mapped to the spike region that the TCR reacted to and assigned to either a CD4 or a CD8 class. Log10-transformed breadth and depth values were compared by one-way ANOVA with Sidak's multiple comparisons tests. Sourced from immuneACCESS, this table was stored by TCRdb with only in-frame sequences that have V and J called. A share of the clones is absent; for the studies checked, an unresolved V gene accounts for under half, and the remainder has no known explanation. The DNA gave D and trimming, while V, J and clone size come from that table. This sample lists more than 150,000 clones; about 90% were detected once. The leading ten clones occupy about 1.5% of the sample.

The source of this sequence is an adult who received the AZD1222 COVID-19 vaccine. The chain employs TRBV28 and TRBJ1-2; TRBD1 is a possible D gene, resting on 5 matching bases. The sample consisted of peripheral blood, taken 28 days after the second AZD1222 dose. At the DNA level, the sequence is TGTGCCAGCAGTTTCTCGGGGGACTATGGCTACACCTTC. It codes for CASSFSGDYGYTF.